The following is a T cell receptor beta chain sequence with its context. This record comes from a study of T cell changes during pregnancy in multiple sclerosis. Sequencing was performed with immunoSEQ multiplex PCR; in TCRdb, only in-frame clones are kept and a portion is missing. The table includes some 17,000 clones, approximately 88% detected once. CDR1 and CDR2 from the germline V gene are SGHVS and FQNEAQ. CDR3 length: 18 amino acids. V shed 5 bases and J shed 1 base, with 21 bases lying between them. The chain carries TRBV7-8 and TRBJ1-3; maybe TRBD1 (6 bases). This TCR was recovered from a female donor in good health, enrolled as a control in a pregnancy study. Sequenced material: CD8+ T cells from peripheral blood mononuclear cells, taken in the third trimester of pregnancy. The CDR3 sequence is CASSIPDEGESSGNTIYF. CDR3 sequence (DNA): TGTGCCAGCAGCATACCTGACGAGGGGGAATCTTCTGGAAACACCATATATTTT. Complete variable domain (other parts from reference TRBV7-8 and TRBJ1-3): GAGVSQSPRYKVAKRGQDVALRCDPISGHVSLFWYQQALGQGPEFLTYFQNEAQLDKSGLPSDRFFAERPEGSVSTLKIQRTQQEDSAVYLCASSIPDEGESSGNTIYFGEGSWLTVV.